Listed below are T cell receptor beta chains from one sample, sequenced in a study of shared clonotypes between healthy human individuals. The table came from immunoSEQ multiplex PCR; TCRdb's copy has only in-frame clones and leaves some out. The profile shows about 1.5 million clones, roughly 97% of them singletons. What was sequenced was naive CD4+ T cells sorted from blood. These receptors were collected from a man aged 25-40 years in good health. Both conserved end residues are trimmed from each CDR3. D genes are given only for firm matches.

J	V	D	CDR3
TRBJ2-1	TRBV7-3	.	ASSLQGGVNEQF
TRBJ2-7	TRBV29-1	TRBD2	SVDSGSAYEQY
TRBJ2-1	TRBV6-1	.	ASRRGANYNEQF
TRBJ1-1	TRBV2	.	ASSGQSLPGTEAF
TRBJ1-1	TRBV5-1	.	ASSPVGASTEAF
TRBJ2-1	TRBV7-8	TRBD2	ASSLVGRTENEQF
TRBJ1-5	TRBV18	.	ASSPLHGARQPQH
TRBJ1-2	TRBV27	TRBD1	ASSLTQGEGGYT
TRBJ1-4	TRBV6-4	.	ASSDRAGTDEKLF
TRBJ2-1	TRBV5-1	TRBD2	ASSTGLPHYNEQF
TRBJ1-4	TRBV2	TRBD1	ASSGGTGRRSEKLF
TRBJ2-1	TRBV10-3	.	AISVGIGDEQF
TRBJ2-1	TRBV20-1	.	SAPRGREQF
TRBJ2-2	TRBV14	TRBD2	ASSPGVAGEIRLFGELF
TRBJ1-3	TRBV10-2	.	ASKLGLLSGNTIY
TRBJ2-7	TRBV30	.	AWSVLHEQY
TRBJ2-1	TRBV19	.	ASKVSLRRDEQF
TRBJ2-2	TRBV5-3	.	ASSGAVGGELF
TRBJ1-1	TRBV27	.	ASRGLGGVNTEAF
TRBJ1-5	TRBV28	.	ASRNIRVASNQPQH
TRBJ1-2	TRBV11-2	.	ASSLDPAGYGYT
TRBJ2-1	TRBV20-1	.	SAREFNEQF
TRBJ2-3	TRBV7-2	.	ASSLGGGRGDTQY
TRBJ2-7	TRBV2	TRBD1	ASREDRGEQY
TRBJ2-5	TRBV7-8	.	ASSVIKTQY
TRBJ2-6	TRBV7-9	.	ASSRGPAAAANVLT
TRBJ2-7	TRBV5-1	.	ASSLASPAYEQY
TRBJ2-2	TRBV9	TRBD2	ASSVGTSFGELF
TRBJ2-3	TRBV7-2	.	ASSRAGADTQY
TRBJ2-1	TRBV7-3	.	ASSLTPNGGGGNEQF
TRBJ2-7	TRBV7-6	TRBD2	ASSLASGSYEQY
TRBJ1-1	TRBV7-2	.	ASSFIPFGVINTEAF
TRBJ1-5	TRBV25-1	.	ASSAAGVQPQH
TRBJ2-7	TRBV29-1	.	SAGRSGDPTSMY
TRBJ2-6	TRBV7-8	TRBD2	ASTIRGAGANVLT
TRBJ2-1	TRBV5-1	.	ASSLGGSSYNEQF
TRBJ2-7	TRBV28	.	ASSLDGGSHEQY
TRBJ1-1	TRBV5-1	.	ASSFGQNTEAF